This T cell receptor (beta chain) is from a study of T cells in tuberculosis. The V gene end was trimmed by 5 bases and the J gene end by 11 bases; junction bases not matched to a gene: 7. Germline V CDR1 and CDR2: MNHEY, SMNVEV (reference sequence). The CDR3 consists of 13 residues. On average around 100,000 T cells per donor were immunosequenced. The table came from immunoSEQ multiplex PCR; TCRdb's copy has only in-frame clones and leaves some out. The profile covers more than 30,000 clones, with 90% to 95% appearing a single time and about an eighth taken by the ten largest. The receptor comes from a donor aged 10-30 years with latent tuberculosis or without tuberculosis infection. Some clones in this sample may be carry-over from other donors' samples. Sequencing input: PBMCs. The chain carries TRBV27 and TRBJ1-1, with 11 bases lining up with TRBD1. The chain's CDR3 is CASSQDRGRAAFF. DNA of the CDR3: TGTGCCAGCAGTCAGGACAGGGGGCGGGCCGCTTTCTTT.